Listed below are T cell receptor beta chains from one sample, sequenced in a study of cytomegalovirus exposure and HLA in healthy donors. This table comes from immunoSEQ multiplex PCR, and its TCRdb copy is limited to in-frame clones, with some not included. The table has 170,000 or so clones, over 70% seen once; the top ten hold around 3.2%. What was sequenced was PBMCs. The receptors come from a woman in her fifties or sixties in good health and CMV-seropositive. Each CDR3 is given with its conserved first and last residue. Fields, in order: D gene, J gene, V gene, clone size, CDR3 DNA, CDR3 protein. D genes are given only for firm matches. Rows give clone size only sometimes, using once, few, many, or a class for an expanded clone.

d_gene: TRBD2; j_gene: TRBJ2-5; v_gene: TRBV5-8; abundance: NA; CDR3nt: TGTGCCAGCAGCTTGGACGGTACCGGGGGGGCGCGAATGGAGACCCAGTACTTC; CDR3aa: CASSLDGTGGARMETQYF
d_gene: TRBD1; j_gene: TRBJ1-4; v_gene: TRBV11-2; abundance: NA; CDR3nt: TGTGCCAGCAGCGATACAGGGGGCCGTGAAAAACTGTTTTTT; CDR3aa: CASSDTGGREKLFF
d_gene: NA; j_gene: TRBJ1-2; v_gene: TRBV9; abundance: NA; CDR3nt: TGTGCCAGCAGCGTAGGAGCAGGGGCCCAACCAGCTAACTATGGCTACACCTTC; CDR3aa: CASSVGAGAQPANYGYTF
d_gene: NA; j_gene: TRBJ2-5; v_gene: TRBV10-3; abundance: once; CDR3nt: TGTGCCACGGGCGTAGGAGGGTCGCAAGAGACCCAGTACTTC; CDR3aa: CATGVGGSQETQYF
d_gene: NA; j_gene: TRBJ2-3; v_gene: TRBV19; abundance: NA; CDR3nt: TGTGCCACGACTCCTAGGCTGAGAGCAGATACGCAGTATTTT; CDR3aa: CATTPRLRADTQYF
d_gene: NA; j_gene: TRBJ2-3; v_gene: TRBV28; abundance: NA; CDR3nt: TGTGCCAGCCCCCCTAGACAGGGTACGACAAGCGGGCTCACAGATACGCAGTATTTT; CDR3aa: CASPPRQGTTSGLTDTQYF
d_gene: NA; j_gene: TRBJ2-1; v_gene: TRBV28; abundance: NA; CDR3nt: TGTGCCAGCAGTTTTGGGAGCTCCTACAATGAGCAGTTCTTC; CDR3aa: CASSFGSSYNEQFF
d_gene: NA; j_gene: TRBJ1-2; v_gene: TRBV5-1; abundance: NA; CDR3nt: TGCGCCAGCAGTACTTTTGCTCAGAAGACATATGGCTACACCTTC; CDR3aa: CASSTFAQKTYGYTF
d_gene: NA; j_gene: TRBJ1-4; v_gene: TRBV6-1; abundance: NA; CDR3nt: TGTGCCAGCAAAACGGTCCAGGGGTACGAAAAACTGTTTTTT; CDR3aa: CASKTVQGYEKLFF
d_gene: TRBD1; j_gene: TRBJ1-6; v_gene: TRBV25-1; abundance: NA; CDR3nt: TGTGCCAGCGTAAAGGACAGGGATAATTCACCCCTCCACTTT; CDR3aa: CASVKDRDNSPLHF
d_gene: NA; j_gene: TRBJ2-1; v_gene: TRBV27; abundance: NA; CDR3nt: TGTGCCAGCAGTTTAAGGTACGGGTCCTACAATGAGCAGTTCTTC; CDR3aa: CASSLRYGSYNEQFF
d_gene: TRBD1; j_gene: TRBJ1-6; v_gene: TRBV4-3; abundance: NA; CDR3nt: TGCGCCAGCAGCCTACACGGGACAGGGACTTTGCCCCTCCACTTT; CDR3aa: CASSLHGTGTLPLHF